What follows are 13 T cell receptor beta chains derived from one specimen sequenced in a study of shared clonotypes between healthy human individuals (dated by TCRdb to the early 2020s). The library was obtained by the immunoSEQ multiplex PCR assay. Here the immuneACCESS table is served through TCRdb, limited to in-frame sequences with V and J called. Missing clones are a known gap in these copies; in checked studies unresolved V genes cover under half, and the rest lacks a known reason. In this sample the table shows around 550,000 clones, about 96% of which occur a single time. The ten largest clones take up 0.055% to 0.075% of the sample. The sequenced sample consisted of naive CD4+ T cells sorted from blood. Reading the label with the study, this specimen's cell subset or site is: CD45RA+ positively selected. The receptors were sampled from a woman younger than 45 in good health.

V and J are TRBV6-5 and TRBJ2-5, with TRBD2 matching 10 bases. The CDR3 loop spans 16 amino acids. The germline V gene has CDR1 MNHEY and CDR2 SVGAGI. V lost 2 bases, J lost 1 base, and 4 bases stayed unmatched. CDR3 amino acids: CASSYQRLAGQETQYF. The DNA of the CDR3 is TGTGCCAGCAGTTACCAAAGACTAGCGGGCCAAGAGACCCAGTACTTC.

The chain combines TRBV28 with TRBJ1-4, with D uncertain. The germline gives CDR1 MDHEN, CDR2 SYDVKM. The CDR3 is 14 amino acids. The V and J ends lost 2 bases and 0 bases respectively, with 4 bases between them. The DNA of the CDR3 is TGTGCCAGCAGTTTAGCATCAACTAATGAAAAACTGTTTTTT. Its protein is CASSLASTNEKLFF. Combining the CDR3 with reference TRBV28 and TRBJ1-4 gives the whole variable domain DVKVTQSSRYLVKRTGEKVFLECVQDMDHENMFWYRQDPGLGLRLIYFSYDVKMKEKGDIPEGYSVSREKKERFSLILESASTNQTSMYLCASSLASTNEKLFFGSGTQLSVL.

The chain uses TRBV5-8 and TRBJ2-5, with D possibly being TRBD1 (6 bases). The DNA end is a closer match to TRBJ2-7, so the J assignment may be wrong. The germline V gene encodes CDR1 SGHTS and CDR2 YDEGEE. The CDR3 is made up of 15 amino acids. The DNA of the CDR3 is TGTGCCAGCAGCTTGAGAAGGGGGTCCGTCTACGAGCAGTACTTC. This gives the protein CASSLRRGSVYEQYF.

This clone was detected once. This chain joins TRBV20-1 and TRBJ2-1, with D possibly being TRBD1 or TRBD2 (5 bases each). There are 10 residues in the CDR3. V lost 7 bases to trimming and J lost 14 bases, with 15 bases between them. CDR1 DFQATT and CDR2 SNEGSKA come from the germline V gene (reference sequence). CDR3 coding DNA: TGCAGTGTAAGTGGGGGAGTTGAGTTCTTC. It specifies CSVSGGVEFF.

The chain carries TRBV19 and TRBJ2-1; the match to TRBD2 covers 8 bases. In germline, CDR1 is LNHDA, CDR2 SQIVND (reference sequence). V gave up 3 bases and J gave up 5 bases; unmatched junction bases: 6. The CDR3 spans 15 residues. This CDR3 reads CASSIVTSGHNEQFF. CDR3 coding DNA: TGTGCCAGTAGTATTGTTACTAGCGGTCACAATGAGCAGTTCTTC.

This clone appeared a few times. Other nucleotide sequences from this sample produce the same CDR3. This chain connects TRBV7-9 to TRBJ2-7; TRBD2 is a possible D gene (5 bases). The V gene lost 4 bases and the J gene lost 0 bases, with 7 bases spanning the gap. The CDR3 covers 13 residues. The germline V gene encodes CDR1 SEHNR and CDR2 FQNEAQ (reference sequence). The CDR3 loop is CASSSTSSYEQYF. CDR3 sequence (DNA): TGTGCCAGCAGCTCCACTAGCTCCTACGAGCAGTACTTC.

The chain is built from TRBV29-1 and TRBJ2-7; maybe TRBD1 (6 bases). The V end was cut by 3 bases, the J end by 1 base, with 13 bases between. CDR3 length: 14 amino acids. Germline V CDR1 and CDR2: SQVTM, ANQGSEA. The CDR3 loop is CSVDLGASSYEQYF. Written as DNA, the CDR3 is TGCAGCGTTGACTTGGGGGCCAGTTCCTACGAGCAGTACTTC.

This chain links TRBV27 with TRBJ1-5; D ambiguous. Germline loops: CDR1 MNHEY, CDR2 SMNVEV (reference sequence). Trimming took 6 bases from V and 0 from J, leaving 15 bases between them. The CDR3 length is 16 residues. The CDR3 nucleotides are TGTGCCAGCAGGGTCCGGGCAGAAAATAGCAATCAGCCCCAGCATTTT. This sequence encodes CASRVRAENSNQPQHF.

The rearrangement joins TRBV23-1 to TRBJ1-5; 8 nucleotides match TRBD1. TRBV23-1 carries the ORF label, with uncertain function. Trimming took 6 bases from V and 6 from J; bases not matched to a gene: 7. The CDR3 runs to 14 residues. The CDR3 sequence: CASRDRVYSQPQHF. The CDR3 nucleotides read TGCGCCAGCAGGGACAGGGTGTATAGTCAGCCCCAGCATTTT.

Here the CDR3 reads CASSEGLGTEAFF. The CDR3 region has the DNA TGCGCCTCCTCCGAGGGCCTGGGAACTGAAGCTTTCTTT. The chain is built from TRBV5-1 and TRBJ1-1; D ambiguous. The CDR3 is 13 residues long. V gave up 10 bases and J gave up 5 bases, with 18 bases separating them. Germline V lookup: CDR1 SGHRS, CDR2 YFSETQ. Together with reference TRBV5-1 and TRBJ1-1, the CDR3 gives the full variable domain: KAGVTQTPRYLIKTRGQQVTLSCSPISGHRSVSWYQQTPGQGLQFLFEYFSETQRNKGNFPGRFSGRQFSNSRSEMNVSTLELGDSALYLCASSEGLGTEAFFGQGTRLTVV.

CDR3 amino acids: CASSRLAGWETQYF. CDR3 bases: TGTGCCAGTAGTAGGCTAGCGGGATGGGAGACCCAGTACTTC. This rearrangement joins TRBV19 to TRBJ2-5; 9 nucleotides align to TRBD2. Trimming cost V 4 bases and J 5 bases; bases outside gene matches: 5. CDR1 LNHDA and CDR2 SQIVND come from the germline V gene (reference sequence). The CDR3 has 14 amino acids.

V usage is TRBV19 and J usage is TRBJ2-3; TRBD2 matches at 15 bases. From germline, CDR1 is LNHDA and CDR2 SQIVND (reference sequence). The CDR3 has 18 residues. The ends lost 5 bases at V and 0 bases at J; junction bases unmatched: 6. The CDR3 reads CASSDPGTSGRSTDTQYF. As DNA, the CDR3 is TGTGCCAGTAGTGACCCCGGGACTAGCGGGAGGAGCACAGATACGCAGTATTTT.

This clone appeared once. The chain links TRBV6-5 to TRBJ1-3; D unresolved. V was clipped by 5 bases and J by 1 base, with 6 bases between them. The germline V gene encodes CDR1 MNHEY and CDR2 SVGAGI. The CDR3 is made up of 13 amino acids. The CDR3 reads CASSTSSGNTIYF. DNA of the CDR3: TGTGCCAGCAGTACTAGTTCTGGAAACACCATATATTTT.